The clone carrying this T cell receptor beta chain was seen more than once but under ten times. Its antigen is as yet unknown. This sample was taken from a study of early T cells in non-severe SARS-CoV-2 infection. In the study overall: The study sequenced bulk RNA from unsorted whole blood, with chains unpaired.

Tagging with unique molecular identifiers was applied to individual cDNA molecules. TCRdb re-called the 5' RACE reads with MiXCR, one entry per CDR3 protein. Of 64,000 or so distinct CDR3 sequences listed, about an eighth are singletons. The ends were cut back, 5 bases at V and 1 base at J, with 9 bases in the middle. The CDR3 is made up of 14 amino acids. Germline CDR1 and CDR2: LGHNT and FRNRAP. Study results and limitations: Comparison of clonotypes with VDJdb favored anti-spike CD8 responses while missing private and CD4 specificities.

The sample comprised whole blood. The sequence came from an adult who was a healthcare worker with PCR-confirmed SARS-CoV-2 infection or an uninfected control (not recorded which). V usage is TRBV12-5 and J usage is TRBJ1-5; D is unresolved. The CDR3 DNA reads TGTGCTAGTGGTACATATCCCAGCAATCAGCCCCAGCATTTT. Translating gives CASGTYPSNQPQHF.